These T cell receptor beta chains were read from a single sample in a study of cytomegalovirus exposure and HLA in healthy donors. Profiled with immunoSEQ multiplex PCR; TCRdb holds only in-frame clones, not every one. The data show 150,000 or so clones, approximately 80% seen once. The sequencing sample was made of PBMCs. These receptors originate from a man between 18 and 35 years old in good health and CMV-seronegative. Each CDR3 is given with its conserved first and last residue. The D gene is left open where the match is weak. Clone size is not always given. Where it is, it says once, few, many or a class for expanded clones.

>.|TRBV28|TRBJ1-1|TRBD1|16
CASSLPRTGLVTEAFF
TGTGCCAGCAGTTTACCCCGGACAGGGTTGGTAACTGAAGCTTTCTTT
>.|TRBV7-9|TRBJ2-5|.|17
CASSLGGGAPSRETQYF
TGTGCCAGCAGCTTAGGAGGGGGGGCCCCGTCCAGAGAGACCCAGTACTTC
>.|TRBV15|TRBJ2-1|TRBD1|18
CATSRALWGQGSYNEQFF
TGTGCCACCAGCAGAGCACTCTGGGGACAGGGCTCATACAATGAGCAGTTCTTC
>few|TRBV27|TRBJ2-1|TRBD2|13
CASRPRERGLQLF
TGTGCCAGCAGGCCCAGGGAGCGGGGTTTGCAGCTCTTC
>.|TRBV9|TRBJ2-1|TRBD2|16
CASSVGSGGISNEQFF
TGTGCCAGCAGCGTAGGCAGCGGGGGGATCAGTAATGAGCAGTTCTTC
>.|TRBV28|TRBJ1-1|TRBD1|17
CASMNRDRGPVNTEAFF
TGTGCCAGCATGAACCGGGACAGGGGCCCCGTGAACACTGAAGCTTTCTTT
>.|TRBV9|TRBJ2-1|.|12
CASSAQYNEQFF
TGTGCCAGCAGCGCTCAGTACAATGAGCAGTTCTTC
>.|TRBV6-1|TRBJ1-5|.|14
CASNRILGNQPQHF
TGTGCCAGCAACAGAATTTTGGGCAATCAGCCCCAGCATTTT
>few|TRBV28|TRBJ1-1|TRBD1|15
CASSSQGAYRTEAFF
TGTGCCAGCAGTTCCCAGGGGGCTTATCGCACTGAAGCTTTCTTT
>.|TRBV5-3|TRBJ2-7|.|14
CARSFGQKRYEQYF
TGTGCCAGAAGCTTTGGACAGAAACGCTACGAGCAGTACTTC
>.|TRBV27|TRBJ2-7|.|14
CASSQRARRDEQYF
TGTGCCAGCAGTCAGAGGGCCCGACGCGACGAGCAGTACTTC
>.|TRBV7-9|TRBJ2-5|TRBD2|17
CASSIISPRTGGETQYF
TGTGCCAGCAGCATTATTAGCCCCCGCACGGGGGGAGAGACCCAGTACTTC
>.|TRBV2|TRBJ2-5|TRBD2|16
CASSKASGALVEAQYF
TGTGCCAGCAGTAAGGCTAGCGGGGCTCTGGTGGAGGCCCAGTACTTC
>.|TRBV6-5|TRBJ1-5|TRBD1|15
CASRLTGQSNQPQHF
TGTGCCAGCAGATTGACAGGGCAAAGCAATCAGCCCCAGCATTTT
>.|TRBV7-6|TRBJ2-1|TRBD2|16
CASSSPRGGSYNEQFF
TGTGCCAGCAGCTCCCCCCGGGGGGGCTCCTACAATGAGCAGTTCTTC
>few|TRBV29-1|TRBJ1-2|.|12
CSVEEGRAGYTF
TGCAGCGTTGAAGAGGGGAGGGCTGGCTACACCTTC
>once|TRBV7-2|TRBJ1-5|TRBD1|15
CASSLAGGAGQPQHF
TGTGCCAGCAGCTTAGCAGGGGGCGCGGGTCAGCCCCAGCATTTT
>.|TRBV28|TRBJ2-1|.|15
CASSSGGGLGNEQFF
TGTGCCAGCAGTTCTGGAGGGGGCTTGGGTAATGAGCAGTTCTTC
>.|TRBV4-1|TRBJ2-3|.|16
CASSQDRAGNTDTQYF
TGCGCCAGCAGCCAAGATAGGGCGGGAAACACAGATACGCAGTATTTT
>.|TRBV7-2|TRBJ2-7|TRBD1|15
CASSARDRGRPEQYF
TGTGCCAGCAGCGCCCGGGACAGGGGGCGTCCCGAGCAGTACTTC
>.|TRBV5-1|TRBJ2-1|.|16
CASSPETRSSYNEQFF
TGCGCCAGCAGCCCTGAGACTAGGAGCTCCTACAATGAGCAGTTCTTC
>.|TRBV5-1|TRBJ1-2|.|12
CASSARRGAYTF
TGCGCCAGCAGCGCCAGACGGGGGGCCTACACCTTC
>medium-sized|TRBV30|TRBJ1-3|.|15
CAWSEVGLGGNTIYF
TGTGCCTGGAGTGAGGTGGGGCTGGGAGGAAACACCATATATTTT
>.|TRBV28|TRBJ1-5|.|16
CASSFGAGTTNQPQHF
.
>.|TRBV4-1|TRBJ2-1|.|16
CASSQEVGGYGDEQFF
TGCGCCAGCAGCCAAGAAGTCGGGGGATATGGCGATGAGCAGTTCTTC
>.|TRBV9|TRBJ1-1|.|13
CASSVAVGTEAFF
TGTGCCAGCAGCGTAGCGGTCGGGACTGAAGCTTTCTTT
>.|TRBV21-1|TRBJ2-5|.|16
CASSKAGNRGQETQYF
TGTGCCAGCAGCAAAGCGGGCAACAGGGGCCAAGAGACCCAGTACTTC
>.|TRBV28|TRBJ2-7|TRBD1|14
CASKYGRGLDEQYF
TGTGCCAGCAAGTACGGAAGGGGGCTGGACGAGCAGTACTTC
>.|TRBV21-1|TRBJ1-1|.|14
CASSNQEGDTEAFF
TGTGCCAGCAGCAATCAAGAGGGGGACACTGAAGCTTTCTTT
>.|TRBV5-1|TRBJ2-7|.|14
CASSLDRSKYEQYF
TGCGCCAGCAGCTTGGACAGGTCTAAGTACGAGCAGTACTTC
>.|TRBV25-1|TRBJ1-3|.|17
CASSGGSGVISGNTIYF
TGTGCCAGCAGTGGTGGGTCCGGGGTTATCTCTGGAAACACCATATATTTT
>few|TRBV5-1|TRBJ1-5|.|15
CASSFSGLSNQPQHF
TGCGCCAGCAGCTTTAGCGGACTTAGCAATCAGCCCCAGCATTTT
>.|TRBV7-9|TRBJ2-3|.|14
CASSVGSATDTQYF
TGTGCCAGCAGCGTCGGGTCTGCCACAGATACGCAGTATTTT
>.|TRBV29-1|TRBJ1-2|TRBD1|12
CSAIGTGAGYTF
TGCAGCGCTATCGGTACAGGGGCCGGCTACACCTTC
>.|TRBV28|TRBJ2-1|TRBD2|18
CASSAPGVRGGPYNEQFF
TGTGCCAGCAGTGCGCCGGGTGTGCGGGGGGGCCCCTACAATGAGCAGTTCTTC
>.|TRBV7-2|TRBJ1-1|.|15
CASSLAGGKVPEAFF
TGTGCCAGCAGCTTAGCAGGGGGAAAGGTCCCTGAAGCTTTCTTT
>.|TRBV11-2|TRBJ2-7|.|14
CASSLGRGAYEQYF
TGTGCCAGCAGCTTGGGGAGGGGGGCCTACGAGCAGTACTTC
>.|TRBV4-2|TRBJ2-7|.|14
CASSRLSAGYEQYF
TGTGCCAGCAGCCGGCTCAGTGCAGGCTACGAGCAGTACTTC
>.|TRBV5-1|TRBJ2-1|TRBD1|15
CASSLRDSSYNEQFF
TGCGCCAGCAGCTTACGGGACAGCTCCTACAATGAGCAGTTCTTC
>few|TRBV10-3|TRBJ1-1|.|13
CAIKGEANTEAFF
TGTGCCATCAAGGGGGAAGCGAACACTGAAGCTTTCTTT
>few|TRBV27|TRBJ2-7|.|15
CASRSLGQGGYEQYF
TGTGCCAGCAGATCCCTGGGTCAGGGTGGTTACGAGCAGTACTTC
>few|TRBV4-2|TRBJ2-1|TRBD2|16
CASSQDRTGGPSEQFF
TGTGCCAGCAGCCAAGATCGGACGGGGGGGCCTTCTGAGCAGTTCTTC